Sequencing of this TCR beta chain was carried out in a study of CD8+CD57+ T cells in acquired aplastic anemia (dated by TCRdb to 2017 to 2018). A note on the overall study: A mean of 3.2 ug of DNA, ranging from roughly 0.19 to 27.4 ug, was extracted from sorted CD4+ and CD8+ cells. A CD8+CD57+ expansion meant a frequency higher than the mean frequency seen in healthy subjects. Study-wide conclusions, independent of this receptor: Around 31 CD8+ CDR3 sequences were shared between patients and controls but appeared highly expressed in patients and within their immunodominant clones. CD8+ Simpson's diversity did not differ significantly between patients and healthy controls (P=0.060).

Flow cytometry had shown CD8+CD57+ cell expansion in the patients selected for sequencing. All patients had severe acquired aplastic anemia diagnosed by International Study of Aplastic Anemia and Agranulocytosis and Camitta criteria. No therapy had been received by the patients at the time of blood sampling. In the study, sorted CD4+ and CD8+ blood T cells from patients with severe aplastic anemia and from healthy subjects underwent deep sequencing of TCR repertoires. In the USA, patient enrollment took place under clinicaltrials.gov protocols 00001620, 01623167, 00001397, 00071045, 00081523 and 00961064. Ficoll-Paque density gradient centrifugation was used to isolate peripheral blood mononuclear cells. Before DNA extraction, CD4+ and CD8+ T cells were sorted with FACS or magnetic beads. Profiling of TCR beta VDJ combinations and CDR3 sequences used genomic DNA as the template. An Illumina HiSeq 2000 was the platform used for TCR repertoire sequencing. As for the authors' bioinformatics: TRBV/TRBJ rearrangement plots, CDR3 size and DJ length profiles, and Simpson's diversity index were used to assess repertoires. The most abundant DNA sequence in the deep sequencing data was defined as the immunodominant clone. CDR3 amino acid sequences were screened for sharing across subjects and compared with published repertoires and the VDJdb database. TCRdb passed the public sequencing reads through fastp at Q25 and MiXCR, retaining productive beta sequences. All rows with the same CDR3 protein become a single entry with the most common DNA and genes. The V and J calls reflect TCRdb's pipeline rather than the authors' work. The sample data list around 180,000 distinct CDR3 sequences, and 48% of these were observed just once. Approximately 12% of the sample comes from the top ten.

This clonotype has more than one count but fewer than ten. Its binding antigen is unknown. Base qualities are not provided; no much larger clone lies one nucleotide away. The sequenced sample consisted of sorted CD4+, CD8+, or CD8+CD57+ T cells (not recorded which) from PBMCs. This clonotype was obtained from a human donor with aplastic anemia.

This receptor has the CDR3 CASSKRTGTYEQYF. In nucleotides, the sequence is TGTGCCAGCAGTAAAAGGACAGGGACCTACGAGCAGTACTTC. The V and J genes are TRBV12-3 or TRBV12-4 and TRBJ2-7; TRBD1 agrees with 8 junctional bases. Compared with germline, V lacks 5 bases and J lacks 2 bases; bases without a gene match: 5. From its cysteine to its phenylalanine, the CDR3 spans 14 amino acids. Left in the record is the CDR3 DNA by itself, 42 bases read in frame from the first base.